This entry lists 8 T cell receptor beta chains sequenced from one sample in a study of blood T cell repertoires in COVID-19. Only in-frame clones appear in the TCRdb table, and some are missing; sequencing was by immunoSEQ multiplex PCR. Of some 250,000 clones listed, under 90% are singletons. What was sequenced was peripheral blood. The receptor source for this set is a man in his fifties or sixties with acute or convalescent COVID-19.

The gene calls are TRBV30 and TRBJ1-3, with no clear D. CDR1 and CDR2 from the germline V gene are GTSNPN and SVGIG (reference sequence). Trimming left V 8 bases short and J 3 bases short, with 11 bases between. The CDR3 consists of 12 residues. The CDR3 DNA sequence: TGTGCCGGAACGGGAGGTGGAAACACCATATATTTT. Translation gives CAGTGGGNTIYF.

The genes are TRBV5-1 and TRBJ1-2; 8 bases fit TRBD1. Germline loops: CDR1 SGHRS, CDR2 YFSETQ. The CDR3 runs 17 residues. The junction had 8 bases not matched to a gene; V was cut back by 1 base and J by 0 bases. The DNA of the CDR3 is TGCGCCAGCAGCTTGTGGGGGGACAGGACCTCTAACTATGGCTACACCTTC. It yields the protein CASSLWGDRTSNYGYTF.

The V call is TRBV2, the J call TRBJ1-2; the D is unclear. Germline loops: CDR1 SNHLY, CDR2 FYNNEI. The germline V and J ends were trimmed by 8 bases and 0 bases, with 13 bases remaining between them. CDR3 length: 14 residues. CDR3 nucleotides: TGTGCCAGCTTTGGGAGGGAGCCTAACTATGGCTACACCTTC. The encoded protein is CASFGREPNYGYTF.

In DNA form, the CDR3 reads TGTGCCAGCAGTTCAGCAGGGGTGCCCTCCTACAATGAGCAGTTCTTC. Translated: CASSSAGVPSYNEQFF. The chain recombines TRBV28 with TRBJ2-1, with D perhaps TRBD1 (6 bases). CDR1 is MDHEN and CDR2 is SYDVKM in the germline V gene. The V end lost 4 bases, the J end lost 0 bases, and 13 bases lay between the germline ends. There are 16 residues in the CDR3.

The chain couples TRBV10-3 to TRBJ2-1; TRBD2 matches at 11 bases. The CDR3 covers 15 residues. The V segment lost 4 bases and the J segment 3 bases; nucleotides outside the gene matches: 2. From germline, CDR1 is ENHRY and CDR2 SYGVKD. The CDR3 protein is CAISGGLAVYNEQFF. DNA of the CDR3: TGTGCCATCAGTGGGGGACTAGCGGTCTACAATGAGCAGTTCTTC.

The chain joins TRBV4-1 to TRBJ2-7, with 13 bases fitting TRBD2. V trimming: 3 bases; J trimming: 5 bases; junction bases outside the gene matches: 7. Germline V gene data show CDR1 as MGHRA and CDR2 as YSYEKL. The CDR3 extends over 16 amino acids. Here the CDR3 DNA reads TGCGCCAGCAGCCACGGACTAGCGGGAGTCATCGACGAGCAGTACTTC. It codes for CASSHGLAGVIDEQYF.

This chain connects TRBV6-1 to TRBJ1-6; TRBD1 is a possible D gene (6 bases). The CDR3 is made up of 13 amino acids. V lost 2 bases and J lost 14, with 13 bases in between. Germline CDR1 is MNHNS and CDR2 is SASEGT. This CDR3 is CASSEIGQLALHF. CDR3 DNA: TGTGCCAGCAGTGAAATAGGACAGCTCGCCCTCCACTTT.

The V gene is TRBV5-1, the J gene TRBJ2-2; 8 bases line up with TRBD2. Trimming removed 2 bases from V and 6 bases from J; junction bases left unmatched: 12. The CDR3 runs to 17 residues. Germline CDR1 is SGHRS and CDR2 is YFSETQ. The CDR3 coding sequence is TGCGCCAGCAGCTTCAGCGGGGGCTCAATTTACGCCGGGGAGCTGTTTTTT. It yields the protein CASSFSGGSIYAGELFF.